Reported below is one T cell receptor (beta chain). What it binds is unknown. The sample comes from a study of cytomegalovirus exposure and HLA in healthy donors. At the level of the study: The approximately 130 validation repertoires were reported in a later analysis to have been generated on the same platform as the 666 first-cohort repertoires.

V dropped 1 base and J dropped 3 bases, with 12 bases sitting between them. The CDR3 runs to 15 residues. Germline V gives CDR1 SGHVS, CDR2 FNYEAQ. Study-wide results and limits: As confirmed in vitro, a few CMV-associated chains were specific for CMV antigens. 150 or so TCR beta chains were listed as cytomegalovirus-associated.

This table comes from immunoSEQ multiplex PCR, and its TCRdb copy is limited to in-frame clones, with some not included. The sample gives 120,000 to 150,000 clones, 85% to 90% of which show up once; 3% to 3.5% is in the top ten. The chain carries TRBV7-6 and TRBJ2-5, with D maybe TRBD2 (5 bases). Sequencing used PBMCs. The source is a woman aged 18-29 years in good health and CMV-seropositive. The CDR3 loop reads CASSLGGWGKETQYF. The CDR3 DNA follows: TGTGCCAGCAGCTTAGGAGGGTGGGGAAAAGAGACCCAGTACTTC.